This T cell receptor beta chain was identified in a study of T cells in Graves' hyperthyroidism and ophthalmopathy. Overall study context: Once the initial diagnosis was made, peripheral blood was obtained before any treatment.

From RNA transcripts, TCR beta CDR3 regions were amplified. Using the HTBI primer set, a first-round RT-PCR was run on the TCR CDR3. TCRdb reprocessed the multiplex PCR reads with MiXCR, giving one entry per CDR3 protein. The table lists some 620,000 distinct CDR3 sequences, 15% to 20% of them singletons, with 3.8% in the top ten. Subjects aged 18 to 65 presented with newly diagnosed hyperthyroidism of less than 2 months' duration. Orbital computed tomography, thyroid ultrasound, serum thyroxine and TRAb, and clinical symptoms together informed the diagnoses. The germline gives CDR1 DFQATT, CDR2 SNEGSKA (reference sequence). This CDR3 is 14 amino acids long. V lost 6 bases and J lost 2, with 17 bases in between. This clonotype was observed at least ten times.

The chain is built from TRBV20-1 and TRBJ2-7; D is perhaps TRBD1 or TRBD2 (6 bases each). The source material was blood. The sequence was collected from a woman in her twenties or thirties with Graves' hyperthyroidism. In DNA, the CDR3 is TGCAGTGCGCCACCGAGGGGGAGGACCTACGAGCAGTACTTC. Translating gives CSAPPRGRTYEQYF.